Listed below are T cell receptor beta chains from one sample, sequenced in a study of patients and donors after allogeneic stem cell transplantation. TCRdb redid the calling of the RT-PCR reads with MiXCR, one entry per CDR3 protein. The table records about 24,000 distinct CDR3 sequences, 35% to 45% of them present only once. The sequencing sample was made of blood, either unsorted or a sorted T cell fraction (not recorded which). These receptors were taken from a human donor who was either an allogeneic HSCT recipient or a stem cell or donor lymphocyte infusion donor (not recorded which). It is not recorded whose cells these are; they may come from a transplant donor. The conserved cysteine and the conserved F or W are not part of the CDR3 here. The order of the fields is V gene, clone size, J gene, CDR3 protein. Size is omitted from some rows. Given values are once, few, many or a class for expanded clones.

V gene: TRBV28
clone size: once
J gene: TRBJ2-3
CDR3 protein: ASSSAGEGTDTQY

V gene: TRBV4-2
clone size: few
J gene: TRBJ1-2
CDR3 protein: ASSQDAQLLYGYT

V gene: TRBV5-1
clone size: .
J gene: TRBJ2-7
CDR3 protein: ASRKGLAGGYEQY

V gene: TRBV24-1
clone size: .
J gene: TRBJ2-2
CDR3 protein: ATSDAQAVGTGELF

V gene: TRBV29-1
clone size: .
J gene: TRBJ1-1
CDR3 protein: SVDRGAVGTEAF

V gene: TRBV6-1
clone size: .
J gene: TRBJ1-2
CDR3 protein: ASTWDREAYT

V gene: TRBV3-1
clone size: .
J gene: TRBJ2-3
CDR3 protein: ASSQRGGQNTQY

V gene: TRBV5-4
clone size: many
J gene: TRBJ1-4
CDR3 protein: ASSSQGGAEKLF

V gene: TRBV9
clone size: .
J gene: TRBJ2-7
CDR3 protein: ASSVDPTYEQY

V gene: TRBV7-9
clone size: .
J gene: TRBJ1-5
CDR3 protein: ASSQGTGSNQPQH

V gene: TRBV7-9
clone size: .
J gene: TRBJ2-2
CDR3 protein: ASSLATLVNTGELF

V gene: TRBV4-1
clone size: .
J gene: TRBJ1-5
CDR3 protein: ASSGRVSYSNQPQH

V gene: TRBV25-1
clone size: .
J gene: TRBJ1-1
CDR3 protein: ASSVSPLEAF

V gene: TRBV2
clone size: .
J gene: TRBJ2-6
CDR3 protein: ASSGSSGANVLT

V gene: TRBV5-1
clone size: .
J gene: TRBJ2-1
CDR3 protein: ASSLWESGARGSEQF

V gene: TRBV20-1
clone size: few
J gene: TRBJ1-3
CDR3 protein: SAWDRGNTIY

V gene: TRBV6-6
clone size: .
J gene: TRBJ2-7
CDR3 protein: ASSYDGVSTRLNEQY

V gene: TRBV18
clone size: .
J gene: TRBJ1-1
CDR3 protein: ASSPAPGSNTEAF

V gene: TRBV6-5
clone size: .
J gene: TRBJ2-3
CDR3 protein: ASTELGRGTDTQY

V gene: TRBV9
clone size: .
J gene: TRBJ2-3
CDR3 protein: ASSVDVGSGGTDTQY

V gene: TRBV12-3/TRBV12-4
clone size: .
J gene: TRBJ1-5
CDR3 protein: ASSLEIRGAYSNQPQH

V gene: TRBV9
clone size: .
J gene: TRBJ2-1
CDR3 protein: ASSVGRVNEQF

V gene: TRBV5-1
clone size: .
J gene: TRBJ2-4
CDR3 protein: ASSLPDLAKNIQY

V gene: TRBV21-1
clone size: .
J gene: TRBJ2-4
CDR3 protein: ATQGGVNGAKNIQY

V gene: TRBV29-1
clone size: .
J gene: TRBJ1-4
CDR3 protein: SALDNPNEKLF

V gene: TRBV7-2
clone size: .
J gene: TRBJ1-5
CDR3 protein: ASSHNRYQPQH

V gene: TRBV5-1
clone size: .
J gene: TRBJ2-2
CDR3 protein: ASSLVTRPNTGELF

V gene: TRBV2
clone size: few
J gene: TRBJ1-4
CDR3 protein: ASSETGANEKLF

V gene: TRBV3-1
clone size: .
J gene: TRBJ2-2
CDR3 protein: ASSQVPVSGELF

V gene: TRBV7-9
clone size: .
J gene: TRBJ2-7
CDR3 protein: ASSSYPGLAD

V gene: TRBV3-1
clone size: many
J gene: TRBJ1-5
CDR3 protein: ASSQTWTPYSNQPQH

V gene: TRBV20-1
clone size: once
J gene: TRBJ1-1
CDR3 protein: SAIPHPGQGSGVTEAF

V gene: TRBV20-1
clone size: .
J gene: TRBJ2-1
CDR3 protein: SARGGWYNEQF

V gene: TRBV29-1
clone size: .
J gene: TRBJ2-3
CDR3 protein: SVEGLTDTQY

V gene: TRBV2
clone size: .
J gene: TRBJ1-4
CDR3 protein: ASSEVMRNAEKLF

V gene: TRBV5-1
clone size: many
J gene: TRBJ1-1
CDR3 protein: ASSLGDRGTEAF

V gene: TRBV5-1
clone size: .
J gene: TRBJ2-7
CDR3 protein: ASSPLYDAGEQY

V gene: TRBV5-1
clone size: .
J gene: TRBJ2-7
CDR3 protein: ASSFSDSSYEQY

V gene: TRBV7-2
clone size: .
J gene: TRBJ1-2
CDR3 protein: ASSSSTGSNYGYT

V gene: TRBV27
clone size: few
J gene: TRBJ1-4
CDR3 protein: ASSFLNEKLF

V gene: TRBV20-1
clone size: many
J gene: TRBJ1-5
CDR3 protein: SAPDPPTGNQPQH

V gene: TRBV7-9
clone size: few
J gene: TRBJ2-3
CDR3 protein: ASLVPAGGDTQY

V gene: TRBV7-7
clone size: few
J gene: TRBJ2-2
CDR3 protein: ASSLAPVSNTGELF

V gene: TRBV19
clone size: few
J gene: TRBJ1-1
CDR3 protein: ASSEWGRNTEAF